This is a list of T cell receptor beta chains from one sample in a study of blood T cell repertoires in COVID-19. Repertoires were generated with immunoSEQ multiplex PCR, while TCRdb's copy carries only in-frame clones and drops some. The data show fewer than 350,000 clones, approximately 86% seen once. Source material: peripheral blood. The receptor source for this set is a man younger than 35 with active or convalescent COVID-19. Both conserved end residues are part of each CDR3. Each record gives: D gene, J gene, CDR3 length, V gene, CDR3 protein. A D gene is named only where the DNA matches it firmly.

D gene: TRBD1; J gene: TRBJ1-1; CDR3 length: 12; V gene: TRBV7-9; CDR3 protein: CASSLMGRGAFF
D gene: NA; J gene: TRBJ2-7; CDR3 length: 18; V gene: TRBV21-1; CDR3 protein: CASSKGDRASDPMHEQYF
D gene: NA; J gene: TRBJ1-2; CDR3 length: 14; V gene: TRBV9; CDR3 protein: CASSTQTGNYGYTF
D gene: NA; J gene: TRBJ2-3; CDR3 length: 14; V gene: TRBV5-1; CDR3 protein: CASRSSGFTDTQYF
D gene: NA; J gene: TRBJ2-7; CDR3 length: 12; V gene: TRBV5-6; CDR3 protein: CASSLSPREQYF
D gene: TRBD1; J gene: TRBJ1-3; CDR3 length: 14; V gene: TRBV9; CDR3 protein: CASSGRTGGNTIYF
D gene: TRBD2; J gene: TRBJ2-2; CDR3 length: 17; V gene: TRBV5-6; CDR3 protein: CASSAGTSGANTGELFF
D gene: NA; J gene: TRBJ2-3; CDR3 length: 13; V gene: TRBV18; CDR3 protein: CASSPSKRDTQYF
D gene: TRBD1; J gene: TRBJ1-5; CDR3 length: 14; V gene: TRBV6-1; CDR3 protein: CASSERGLGQPQHF
D gene: NA; J gene: TRBJ1-2; CDR3 length: 14; V gene: TRBV5-6; CDR3 protein: CASSLQLMNYGYTF
D gene: NA; J gene: TRBJ1-2; CDR3 length: 14; V gene: TRBV7-2; CDR3 protein: CASSSTGLRYGYTF
D gene: TRBD1; J gene: TRBJ1-3; CDR3 length: 16; V gene: TRBV9; CDR3 protein: CASSVEATGFGNTIYF
D gene: NA; J gene: TRBJ1-5; CDR3 length: 14; V gene: TRBV4-1; CDR3 protein: CASSQVAGGQPQHF
D gene: TRBD2; J gene: TRBJ2-3; CDR3 length: 16; V gene: TRBV5-8; CDR3 protein: CASSSGTSGGRDTQYF
D gene: NA; J gene: TRBJ1-2; CDR3 length: 11; V gene: TRBV19; CDR3 protein: CASRRGDGYTF
D gene: NA; J gene: TRBJ1-6; CDR3 length: 13; V gene: TRBV6-5; CDR3 protein: CASKEGNDSPLHF
D gene: NA; J gene: TRBJ2-7; CDR3 length: 13; V gene: TRBV27; CDR3 protein: CASSLGGRNEQYF
D gene: NA; J gene: TRBJ2-2; CDR3 length: 13; V gene: TRBV5-6; CDR3 protein: CASSTGTTGELFF
D gene: NA; J gene: TRBJ1-1; CDR3 length: 13; V gene: TRBV14; CDR3 protein: CASSARLNTEAFF
D gene: TRBD1; J gene: TRBJ2-1; CDR3 length: 14; V gene: TRBV27; CDR3 protein: CASSYTGGYNEQFF
D gene: NA; J gene: TRBJ1-3; CDR3 length: 16; V gene: TRBV19; CDR3 protein: CASSRPRPDSGNTIYF
D gene: NA; J gene: TRBJ1-5; CDR3 length: 15; V gene: TRBV9; CDR3 protein: CASSVGGRGYQPQHF
D gene: TRBD1; J gene: TRBJ1-2; CDR3 length: 12; V gene: TRBV12-3/TRBV12-4; CDR3 protein: CASRTGNYGYTF
D gene: NA; J gene: TRBJ1-2; CDR3 length: 16; V gene: TRBV16; CDR3 protein: CASSQSITGWDYGYTF
D gene: TRBD1; J gene: TRBJ1-4; CDR3 length: 18; V gene: TRBV15; CDR3 protein: CATSRPPLSVTGGEKLFF
D gene: TRBD1; J gene: TRBJ2-3; CDR3 length: 15; V gene: TRBV7-9; CDR3 protein: CANELDRGRADTQYF
D gene: NA; J gene: TRBJ1-1; CDR3 length: 13; V gene: TRBV2; CDR3 protein: CASSEGGDIEAFF
D gene: NA; J gene: TRBJ2-5; CDR3 length: 13; V gene: TRBV2; CDR3 protein: CASRIDTQETQYF
D gene: TRBD1; J gene: TRBJ2-7; CDR3 length: 14; V gene: TRBV20-1; CDR3 protein: CSASKGAQTYEQYF
D gene: TRBD1; J gene: TRBJ1-2; CDR3 length: 15; V gene: TRBV9; CDR3 protein: CASSGPGTGTLGYTF
D gene: NA; J gene: TRBJ1-5; CDR3 length: 14; V gene: TRBV7-9; CDR3 protein: CASSLGTGYQPQHF
D gene: TRBD1; J gene: TRBJ2-2; CDR3 length: 16; V gene: TRBV6-6; CDR3 protein: CASSHSRTGADGELFF
D gene: NA; J gene: TRBJ2-3; CDR3 length: 16; V gene: TRBV7-6; CDR3 protein: CASSLGEGVGTDTQYF
D gene: NA; J gene: TRBJ2-3; CDR3 length: 17; V gene: TRBV4-2; CDR3 protein: CASSLNSEWRATDTQYF
D gene: NA; J gene: TRBJ2-7; CDR3 length: 12; V gene: TRBV5-6; CDR3 protein: CASRGLNYEQYF
D gene: TRBD1; J gene: TRBJ1-1; CDR3 length: 15; V gene: TRBV5-6; CDR3 protein: CASSLGNRGNTEAFF
D gene: NA; J gene: TRBJ2-7; CDR3 length: 15; V gene: TRBV7-2; CDR3 protein: CASTSSRASTYEQYF
D gene: TRBD1; J gene: TRBJ1-6; CDR3 length: 15; V gene: TRBV9; CDR3 protein: CASSDRTGINSPLHF
D gene: TRBD1; J gene: TRBJ1-4; CDR3 length: 15; V gene: TRBV6-1; CDR3 protein: CASLGTDLVVEKLFF
D gene: NA; J gene: TRBJ1-2; CDR3 length: 13; V gene: TRBV19; CDR3 protein: CASQSRTDYGYTF
D gene: TRBD1; J gene: TRBJ1-2; CDR3 length: 15; V gene: TRBV7-9; CDR3 protein: CASSLDRETWDGYTF
D gene: TRBD1; J gene: TRBJ1-2; CDR3 length: 19; V gene: TRBV7-9; CDR3 protein: CASSSGFRDRGNFPTGYTF
D gene: TRBD1; J gene: TRBJ1-1; CDR3 length: 14; V gene: TRBV9; CDR3 protein: CASSAHGQGTEAFF
D gene: NA; J gene: TRBJ1-1; CDR3 length: 15; V gene: TRBV4-3; CDR3 protein: CASSSRLGGHTEAFF
D gene: NA; J gene: TRBJ2-2; CDR3 length: 15; V gene: TRBV2; CDR3 protein: CASSVRTAYTGELFF
D gene: NA; J gene: TRBJ2-2; CDR3 length: 13; V gene: TRBV12-3/TRBV12-4; CDR3 protein: CASRSTNTGELFF
D gene: NA; J gene: TRBJ2-5; CDR3 length: 14; V gene: TRBV5-6; CDR3 protein: CASSLATGSETQYF
D gene: TRBD2; J gene: TRBJ2-1; CDR3 length: 15; V gene: TRBV19; CDR3 protein: CASSISSGGGIEQFF